The T cell receptor (beta chain) under discussion was sequenced for a study of a mutant IDH1 vaccine in newly diagnosed glioma. The method was immunoSEQ multiplex PCR; TCRdb's version includes in-frame clones alone and lacks a portion of them. Counted here are around 52,000 clones, around 78% occurring once; the ten biggest clones make up roughly 1.8%. Time point specified: week 5, during vaccination. The investigators gave 300 ug of mutant IDH1 20-mer peptide in each vaccine dose, together with topical imiquimod. The CDR3 extends over 15 amino acids. Per the germline V gene, CDR1 is SGHRS and CDR2 is YFSETQ. As concerns this clone: The antigen is undetermined.

The chain uses TRBV5-1 and TRBJ2-5; 12 nucleotides line up with TRBD2. The DNA end is a closer match to TRBJ2-7, so the J assignment may be wrong. The clonotype originates from a woman in her thirties or forties with glioma. The sequencing here drew on PBMCs, taken from a glioma patient whose treatment included an IDH1 peptide vaccine. CDR3 sequence: CASSTRTSGAYEQYF. Written as DNA, the CDR3 is TGCGCCAGCAGCACTAGGACTAGCGGGGCCTACGAGCAGTACTTC.